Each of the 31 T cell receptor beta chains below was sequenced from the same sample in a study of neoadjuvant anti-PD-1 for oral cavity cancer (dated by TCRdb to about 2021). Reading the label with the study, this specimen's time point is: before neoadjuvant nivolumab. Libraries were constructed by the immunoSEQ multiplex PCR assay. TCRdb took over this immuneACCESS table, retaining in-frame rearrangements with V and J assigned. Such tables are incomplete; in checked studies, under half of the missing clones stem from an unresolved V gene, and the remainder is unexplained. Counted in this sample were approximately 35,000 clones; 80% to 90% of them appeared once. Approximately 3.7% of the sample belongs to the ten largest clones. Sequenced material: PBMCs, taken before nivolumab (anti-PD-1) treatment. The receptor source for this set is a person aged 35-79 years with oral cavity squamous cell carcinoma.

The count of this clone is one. The CDR3 sequence is CASSGGPSTDTQYF. For the CDR3, the DNA is TGTGCCAGCAGCGGGGGCCCTAGCACAGATACGCAGTATTTT. V gene TRBV9 combines with J gene TRBJ2-3, with a weak D call TRBD1 (5 bases). The length of the CDR3 is 14 residues. V lost 3 bases and J lost 0, with 8 bases in between. CDR1 is SGDLS and CDR2 is YYNGEE in the germline V gene.

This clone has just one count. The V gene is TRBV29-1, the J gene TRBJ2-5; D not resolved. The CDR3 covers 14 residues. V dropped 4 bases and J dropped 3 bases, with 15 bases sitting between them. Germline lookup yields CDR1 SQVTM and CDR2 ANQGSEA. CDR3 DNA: TGCAGCGTTGTAGATATAGGCAGAAAAGAGACCCAGTACTTC. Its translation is CSVVDIGRKETQYF. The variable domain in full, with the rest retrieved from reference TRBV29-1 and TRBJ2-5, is SAVISQKPSRDICQRGTSLTIQCQVDSQVTMMFWYRQQPGQSLTLIATANQGSEATYESGFVIDKFPISRPNLTFSTLTVSNMSPEDSSIYLCSVVDIGRKETQYFGPGTRLLVL.

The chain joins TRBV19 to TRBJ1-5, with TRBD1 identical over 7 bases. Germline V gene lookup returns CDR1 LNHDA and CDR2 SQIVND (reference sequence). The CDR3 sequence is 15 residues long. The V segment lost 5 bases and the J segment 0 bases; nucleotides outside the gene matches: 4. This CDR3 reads CASSVWDSSNQPQHF. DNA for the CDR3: TGTGCCAGTAGTGTCTGGGACAGTAGCAATCAGCCCCAGCATTTT.

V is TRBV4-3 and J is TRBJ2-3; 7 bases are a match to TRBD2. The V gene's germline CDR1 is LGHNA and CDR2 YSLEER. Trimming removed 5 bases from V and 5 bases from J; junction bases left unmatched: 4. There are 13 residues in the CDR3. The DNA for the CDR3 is TGCGCCAGCAGCTTTAGCGGGCGAGATACGCAGTATTTT. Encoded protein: CASSFSGRDTQYF.

The CDR3 loop reads CASRGTVKNIQYF. As DNA, the CDR3 is TGTGCCAGCAGGGGGACAGTCAAAAACATTCAGTACTTC. This chain links TRBV27 with TRBJ2-4; 7 bases align to TRBD1. With V trimmed by 6 bases and J by 3 bases, 2 bases remained unmatched. The CDR3 length is 13 residues. The V gene's germline CDR1 is MNHEY and CDR2 SMNVEV (reference sequence).

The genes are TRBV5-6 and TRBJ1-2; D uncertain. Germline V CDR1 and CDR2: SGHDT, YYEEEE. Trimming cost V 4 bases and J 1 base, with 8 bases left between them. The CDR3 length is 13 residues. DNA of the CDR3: TGTGCCAGCAGCGTCGTGTTTAACTATGGCTACACCTTC. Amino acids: CASSVVFNYGYTF.

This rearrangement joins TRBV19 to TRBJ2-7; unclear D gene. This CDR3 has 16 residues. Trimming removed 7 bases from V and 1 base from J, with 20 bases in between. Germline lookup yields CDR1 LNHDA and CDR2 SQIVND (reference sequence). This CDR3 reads CASTRSASQLSYEQYF. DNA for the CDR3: TGTGCCAGTACGAGGTCGGCCAGTCAATTATCCTACGAGCAGTACTTC.

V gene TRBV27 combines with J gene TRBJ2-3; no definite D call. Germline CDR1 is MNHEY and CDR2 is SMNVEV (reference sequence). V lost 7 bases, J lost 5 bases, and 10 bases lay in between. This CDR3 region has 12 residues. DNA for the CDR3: TGTGCCAGCACCAAGCTCATAGATACGCAGTATTTT. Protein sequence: CASTKLIDTQYF.

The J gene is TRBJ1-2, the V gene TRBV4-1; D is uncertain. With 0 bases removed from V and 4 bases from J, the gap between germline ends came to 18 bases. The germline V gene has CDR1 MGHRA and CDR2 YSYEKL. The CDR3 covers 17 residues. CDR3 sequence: CASSQDIIQRTFYGYTF. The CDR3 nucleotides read TGCGCCAGCAGCCAAGATATTATACAGAGAACTTTCTATGGCTACACCTTC.

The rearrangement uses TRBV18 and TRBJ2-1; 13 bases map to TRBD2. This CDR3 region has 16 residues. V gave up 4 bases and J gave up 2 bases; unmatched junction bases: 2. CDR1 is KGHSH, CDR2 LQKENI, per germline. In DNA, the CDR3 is TGTGCCAGCTCACAGGGACTAGCGGGGACCTACAATGAGCAGTTCTTC. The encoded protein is CASSQGLAGTYNEQFF.

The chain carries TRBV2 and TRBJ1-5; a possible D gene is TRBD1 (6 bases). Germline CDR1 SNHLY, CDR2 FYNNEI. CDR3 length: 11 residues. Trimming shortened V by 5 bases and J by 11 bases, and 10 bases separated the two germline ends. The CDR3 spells CASSLQGSQHF. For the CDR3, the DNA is TGTGCCAGCAGTCTACAGGGTTCCCAGCATTTT. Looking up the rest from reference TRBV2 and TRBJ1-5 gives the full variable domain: EPEVTQTPSHQVTQMGQEVILRCVPISNHLYFYWYRQILGQKVEFLVSFYNNEISEKSEIFDDQFSVERPDGSNFTLKIRSTKLEDSAMYFCASSLQGSQHFGDGTRLSIL.

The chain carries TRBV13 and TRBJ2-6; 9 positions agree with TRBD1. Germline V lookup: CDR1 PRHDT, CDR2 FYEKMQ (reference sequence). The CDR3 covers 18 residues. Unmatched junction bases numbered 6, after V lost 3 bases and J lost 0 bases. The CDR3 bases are TGTGCCAGCAGCTTTGGGGACAGGGTACCCTCTGGGGCCAACGTCCTGACTTTC. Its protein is CASSFGDRVPSGANVLTF.

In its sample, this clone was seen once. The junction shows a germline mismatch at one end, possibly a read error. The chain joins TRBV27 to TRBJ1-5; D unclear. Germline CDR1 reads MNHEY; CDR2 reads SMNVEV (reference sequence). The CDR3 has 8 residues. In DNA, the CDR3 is TGCCTCCAGCGGCCCCAGCATTTT. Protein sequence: CLQRPQHF.

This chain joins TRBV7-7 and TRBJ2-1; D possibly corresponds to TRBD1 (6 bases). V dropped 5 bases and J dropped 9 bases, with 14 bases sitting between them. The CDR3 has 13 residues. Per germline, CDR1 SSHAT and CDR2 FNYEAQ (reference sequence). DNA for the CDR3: TGTGCCAGCAGCGCGACAGGAGTCTCTGAGCAGTTCTTC. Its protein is CASSATGVSEQFF.

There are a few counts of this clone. The DNA of the CDR3 is TGTGCCAGCAGGCAAGCGGGGGGGCAAGAGACCCAGTACTTC. Translated, it gives CASRQAGGQETQYF. V usage is TRBV5-6 and J usage is TRBJ2-5; 10 positions agree with TRBD2. The CDR3 covers 14 residues. Germline lookup yields CDR1 SGHDT and CDR2 YYEEEE. V lost 5 bases and J lost 2; bases outside the gene matches: 3. Together with reference TRBV5-6 and TRBJ2-5, the CDR3 gives the full variable domain: DAGVTQSPTHLIKTRGQQVTLRCSPKSGHDTVSWYQQALGQGPQFIFQYYEEEERQRGNFPDRFSGHQFPNYSSELNVNALLLGDSALYLCASRQAGGQETQYFGPGTRLLVL.

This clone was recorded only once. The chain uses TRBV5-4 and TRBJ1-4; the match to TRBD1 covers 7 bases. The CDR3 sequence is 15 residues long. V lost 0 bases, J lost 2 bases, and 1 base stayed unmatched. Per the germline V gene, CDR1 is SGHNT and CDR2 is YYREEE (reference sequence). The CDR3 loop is CASSLETGTNEKLFF. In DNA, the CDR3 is TGTGCCAGCAGCTTGGAGACAGGGACTAATGAAAAACTGTTTTTT.

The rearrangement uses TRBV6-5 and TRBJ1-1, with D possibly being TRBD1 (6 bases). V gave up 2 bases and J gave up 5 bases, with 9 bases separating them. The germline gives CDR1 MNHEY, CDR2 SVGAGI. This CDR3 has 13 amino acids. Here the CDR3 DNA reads TGTGCCAGCAGTTACAAGGGGGAAACTGAAGCTTTCTTT. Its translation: CASSYKGETEAFF.

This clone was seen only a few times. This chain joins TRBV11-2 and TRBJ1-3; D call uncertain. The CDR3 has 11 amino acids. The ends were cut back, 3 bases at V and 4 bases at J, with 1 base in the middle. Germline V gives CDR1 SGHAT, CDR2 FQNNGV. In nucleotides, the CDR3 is TGTGCCAGCAGCTTGGGAAACACCATATATTTT. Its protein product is CASSLGNTIYF.

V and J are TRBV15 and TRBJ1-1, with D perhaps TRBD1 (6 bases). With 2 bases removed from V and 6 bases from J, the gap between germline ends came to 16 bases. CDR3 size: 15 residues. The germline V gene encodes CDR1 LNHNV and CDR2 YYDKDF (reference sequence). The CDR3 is CATSRMGALISEAFF. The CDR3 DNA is TGTGCCACCAGCAGAATGGGGGCGCTTATCTCTGAAGCTTTCTTT.

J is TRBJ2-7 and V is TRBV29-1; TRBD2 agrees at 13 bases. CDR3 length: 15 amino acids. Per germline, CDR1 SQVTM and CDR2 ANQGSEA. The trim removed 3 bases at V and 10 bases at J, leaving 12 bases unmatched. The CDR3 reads CSVESGTSGAFGQYF. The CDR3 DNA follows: TGCAGCGTTGAGAGTGGGACTAGCGGGGCCTTCGGACAGTACTTC.

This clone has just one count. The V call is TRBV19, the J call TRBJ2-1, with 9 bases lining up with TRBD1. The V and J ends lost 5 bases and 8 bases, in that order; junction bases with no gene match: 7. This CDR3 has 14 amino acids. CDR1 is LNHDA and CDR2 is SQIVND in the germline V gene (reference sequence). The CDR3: CASSPGQGLYEQFF. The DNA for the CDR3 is TGTGCCAGTAGTCCGGGACAGGGACTCTATGAGCAGTTCTTC.

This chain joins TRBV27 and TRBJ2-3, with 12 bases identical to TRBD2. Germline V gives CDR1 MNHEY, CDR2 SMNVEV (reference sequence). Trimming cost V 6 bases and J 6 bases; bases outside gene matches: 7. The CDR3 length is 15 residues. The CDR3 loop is CASSSLAGGPDTQYF. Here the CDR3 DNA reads TGTGCCAGCAGCTCACTAGCGGGGGGACCCGATACGCAGTATTTT.

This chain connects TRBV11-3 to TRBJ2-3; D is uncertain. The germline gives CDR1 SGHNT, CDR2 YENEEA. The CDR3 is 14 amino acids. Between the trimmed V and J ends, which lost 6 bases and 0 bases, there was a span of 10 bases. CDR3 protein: CASSSTASTDTQYF. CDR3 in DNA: TGTGCCAGCAGTTCGACCGCGAGCACAGATACGCAGTATTTT.

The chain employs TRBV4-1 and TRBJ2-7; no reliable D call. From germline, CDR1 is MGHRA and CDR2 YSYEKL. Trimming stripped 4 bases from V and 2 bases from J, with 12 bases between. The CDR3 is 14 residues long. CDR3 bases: TGCGCCAGCAGCCGGCAGGAACTTACCTACGAGCAGTACTTC. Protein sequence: CASSRQELTYEQYF.

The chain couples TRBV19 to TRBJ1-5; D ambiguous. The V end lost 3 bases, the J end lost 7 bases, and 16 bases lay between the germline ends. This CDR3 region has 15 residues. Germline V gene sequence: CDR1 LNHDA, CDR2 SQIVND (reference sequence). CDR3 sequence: CASSIFGLSDQPQHF. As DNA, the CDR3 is TGTGCCAGTAGTATCTTTGGGTTGTCGGACCAGCCCCAGCATTTT.

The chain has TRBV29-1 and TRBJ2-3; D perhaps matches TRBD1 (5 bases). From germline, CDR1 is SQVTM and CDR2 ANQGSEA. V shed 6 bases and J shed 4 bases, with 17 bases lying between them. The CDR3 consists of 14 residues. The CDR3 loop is CSVQDRFLPDTQYF. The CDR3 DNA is TGCAGCGTACAAGACAGATTCCTCCCAGATACGCAGTATTTT.

The CDR3 is CASSIPAGELFF. The CDR3 coding sequence is TGTGCCAGTAGTATCCCGGCCGGGGAGCTGTTTTTT. The V call is TRBV19, the J call TRBJ2-2; D remains unclear. Looked up from germline, CDR1 is LNHDA and CDR2 is SQIVND (reference sequence). This CDR3 is built from 12 residues. Trimming removed 3 bases from V and 6 bases from J, with 5 bases in between.

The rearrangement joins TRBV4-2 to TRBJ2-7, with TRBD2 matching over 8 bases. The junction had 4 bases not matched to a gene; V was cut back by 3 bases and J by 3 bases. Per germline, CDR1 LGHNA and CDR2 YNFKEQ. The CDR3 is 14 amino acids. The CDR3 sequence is CASSHQSGSYEQYF. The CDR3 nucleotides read TGTGCCAGCAGCCATCAGAGCGGGAGCTACGAGCAGTACTTC.

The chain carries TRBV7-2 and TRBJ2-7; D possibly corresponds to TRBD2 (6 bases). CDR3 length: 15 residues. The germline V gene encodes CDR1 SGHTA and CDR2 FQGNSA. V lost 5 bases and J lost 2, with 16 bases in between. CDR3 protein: CASSLFGEAAYEQYF. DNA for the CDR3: TGTGCCAGCAGCCTATTCGGGGAGGCGGCCTACGAGCAGTACTTC.

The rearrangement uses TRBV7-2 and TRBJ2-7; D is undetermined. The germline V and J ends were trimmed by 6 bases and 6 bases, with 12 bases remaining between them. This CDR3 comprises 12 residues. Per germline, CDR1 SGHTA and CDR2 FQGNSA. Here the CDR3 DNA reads TGTGCCAGCAGGGGCTCAGGCAGCGAGCAGTACTTC. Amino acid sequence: CASRGSGSEQYF.

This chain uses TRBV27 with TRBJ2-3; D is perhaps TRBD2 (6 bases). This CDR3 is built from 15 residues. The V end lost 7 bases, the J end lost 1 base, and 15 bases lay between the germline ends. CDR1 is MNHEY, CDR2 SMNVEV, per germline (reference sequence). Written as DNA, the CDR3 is TGTGCCAGCAACGTGGGGGGAGAGGGCACAGATACGCAGTATTTT. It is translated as CASNVGGEGTDTQYF.